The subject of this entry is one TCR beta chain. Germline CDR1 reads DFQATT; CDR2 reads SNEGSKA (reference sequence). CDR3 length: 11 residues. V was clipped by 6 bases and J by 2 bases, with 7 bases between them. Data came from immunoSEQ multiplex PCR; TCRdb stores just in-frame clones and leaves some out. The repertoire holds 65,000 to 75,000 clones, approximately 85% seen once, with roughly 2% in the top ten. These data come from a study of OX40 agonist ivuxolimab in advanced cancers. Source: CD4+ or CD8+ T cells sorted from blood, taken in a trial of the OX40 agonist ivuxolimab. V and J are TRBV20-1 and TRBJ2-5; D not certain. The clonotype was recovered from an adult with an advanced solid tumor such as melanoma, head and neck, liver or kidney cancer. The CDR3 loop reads CSASIQETQYF. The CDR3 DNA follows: TGCAGTGCATCCATACAAGAGACCCAGTACTTC.